This TCR beta chain was identified in a study of blood T cell repertoires in COVID-19. Across the study: Some COVID-19 samples were acute and others convalescent; all came from the United States, Italy and Spain.

The CDR3 sequence is 14 residues long. Deletions cut 2 bases from V and 5 bases from J, with 7 bases between. CDR1 is MNHEY, CDR2 SVGAGI, per germline. In the original processing: From reference gene primer amplification, estimates of nucleated cell counts were derived. Repertoires were generated with immunoSEQ multiplex PCR, while TCRdb's copy carries only in-frame clones and drops some. Clonal size and the V and J genes are those of that table, whereas D and trimming came from the DNA. Seen here are roughly 200,000 clones, 87% observed once, and the top ten hold around a fifth. Sequenced sample: peripheral blood. The chain joins TRBV6-5 to TRBJ1-6; D is unclear. The clonotype comes from a man in his sixties with active or convalescent COVID-19. CDR3 DNA: TGTGCCAGCAGTTACCGACATCATAATTCACCCCTCCACTTT. The encoded protein is CASSYRHHNSPLHF.